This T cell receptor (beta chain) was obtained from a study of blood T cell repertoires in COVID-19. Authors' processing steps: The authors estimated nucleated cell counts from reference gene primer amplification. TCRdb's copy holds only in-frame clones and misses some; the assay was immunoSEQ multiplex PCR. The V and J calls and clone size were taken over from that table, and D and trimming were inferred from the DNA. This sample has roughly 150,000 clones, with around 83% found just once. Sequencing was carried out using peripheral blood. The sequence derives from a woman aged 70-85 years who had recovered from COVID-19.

The CDR3 sequence is CASRRTDGYTF. The CDR3 nucleotides read TGTGCCAGCAGGAGGACAGACGGCTACACCTTC. The V gene is TRBV6-5, the J gene TRBJ1-2; perhaps TRBD1 as D (6 bases). Germline assignment: CDR1 MNHEY and CDR2 SVGAGI. The CDR3 has 11 residues. Trimming took off 6 bases at V and 8 bases at J, with 10 bases between the two ends.